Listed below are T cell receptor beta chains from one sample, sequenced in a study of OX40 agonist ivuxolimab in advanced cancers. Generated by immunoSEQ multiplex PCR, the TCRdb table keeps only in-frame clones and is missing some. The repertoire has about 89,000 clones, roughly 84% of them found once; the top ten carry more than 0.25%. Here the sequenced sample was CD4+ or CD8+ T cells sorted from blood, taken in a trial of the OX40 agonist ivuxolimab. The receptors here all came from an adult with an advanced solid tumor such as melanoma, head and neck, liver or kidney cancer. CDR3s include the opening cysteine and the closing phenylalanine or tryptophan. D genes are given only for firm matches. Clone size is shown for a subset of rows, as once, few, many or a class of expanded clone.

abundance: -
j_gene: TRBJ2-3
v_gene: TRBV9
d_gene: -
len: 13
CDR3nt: TGTGCCAGCAGCCCTCGGCGAACAGATACGCAGTATTTT
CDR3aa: CASSPRRTDTQYF

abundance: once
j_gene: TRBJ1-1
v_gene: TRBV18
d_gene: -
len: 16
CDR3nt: TGTGCCAGCTCATCATGGGCTTTCGGAAGGGACACTGAAGCTTTCTTT
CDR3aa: CASSSWAFGRDTEAFF

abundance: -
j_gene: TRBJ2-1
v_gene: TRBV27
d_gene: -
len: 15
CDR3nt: TGTGCCAGCAGTCCCCTCGACGCGGGGAGCTATGAGCAGTTCTTC
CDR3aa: CASSPLDAGSYEQFF

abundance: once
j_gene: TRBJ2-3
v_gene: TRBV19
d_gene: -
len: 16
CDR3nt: TGTGCCAGTAGTCTGGGCCGGGGGCCTTGGACAGATACGCAGTATTTT
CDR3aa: CASSLGRGPWTDTQYF

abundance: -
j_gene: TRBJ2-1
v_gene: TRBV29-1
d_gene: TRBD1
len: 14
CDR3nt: TGCAGCGTTGGGGCAGGGGGCGCATACAATGAGCAGTTCTTC
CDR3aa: CSVGAGGAYNEQFF

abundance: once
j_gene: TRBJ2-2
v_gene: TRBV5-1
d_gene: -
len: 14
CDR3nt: TGCGCCAGCAGAGGGGGGCCGAACACCGGGGAGCTGTTTTTT
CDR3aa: CASRGGPNTGELFF

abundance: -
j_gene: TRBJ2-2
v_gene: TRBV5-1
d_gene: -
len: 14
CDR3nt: TGCGCCAGCAGCTCTCTAACGAACACCGGGGAGCTGTTTTTT
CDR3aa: CASSSLTNTGELFF

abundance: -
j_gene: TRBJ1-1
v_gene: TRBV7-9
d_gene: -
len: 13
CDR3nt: TGTGTCTCGGTAGGGGTGGGAAACACTGAAGCTTTCTTT
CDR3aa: CVSVGVGNTEAFF

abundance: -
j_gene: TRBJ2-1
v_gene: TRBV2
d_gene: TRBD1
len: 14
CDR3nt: TGTGCCAGCACCCGACAGGGGGCTTTGGATGAGCAGTTCTTC
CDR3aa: CASTRQGALDEQFF

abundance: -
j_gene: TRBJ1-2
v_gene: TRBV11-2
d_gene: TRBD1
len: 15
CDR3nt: TGTGCCAGCAGCTTAGTTGACAGGGGGCAACATGGCTACACCTTC
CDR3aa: CASSLVDRGQHGYTF

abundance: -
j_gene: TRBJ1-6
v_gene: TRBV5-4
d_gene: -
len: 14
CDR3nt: TGTGCCAGCAGAGTGCTAAGCGGGGATTCACCCCTCCACTTT
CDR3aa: CASRVLSGDSPLHF

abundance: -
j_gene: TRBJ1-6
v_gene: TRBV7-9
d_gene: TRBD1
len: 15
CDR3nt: TGTGCCAGCAGCCCAGGGGGGGAGAATAATTCACCCCTCCACTTT
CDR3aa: CASSPGGENNSPLHF

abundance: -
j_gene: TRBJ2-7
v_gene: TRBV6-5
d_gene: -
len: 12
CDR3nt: TGTGCCAGCAGTGAGAGCCTCTACGAGCAGTACTTC
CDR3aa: CASSESLYEQYF

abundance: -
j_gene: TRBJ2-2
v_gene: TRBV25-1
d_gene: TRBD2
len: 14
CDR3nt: TGTGCCAGCAGTCGGGAGGAGAACACCGGGGAGCTGTTTTTT
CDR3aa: CASSREENTGELFF

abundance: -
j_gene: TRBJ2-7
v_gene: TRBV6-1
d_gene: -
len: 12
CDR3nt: TGTGCCAGCAGTGAAAGTTGGGGAGAGCAGTACTTC
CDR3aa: CASSESWGEQYF

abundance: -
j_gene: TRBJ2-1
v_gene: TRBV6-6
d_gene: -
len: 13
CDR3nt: TGCGCCAGCAGTTACGCGGGACAGTCTGAGCAGTTCTTC
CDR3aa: CASSYAGQSEQFF

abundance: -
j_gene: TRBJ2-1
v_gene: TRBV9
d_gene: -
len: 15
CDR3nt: TGTGCCAGCGCCAGGGAGGGAACTACAGGGAATGAGCAGTTCTTC
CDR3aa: CASAREGTTGNEQFF

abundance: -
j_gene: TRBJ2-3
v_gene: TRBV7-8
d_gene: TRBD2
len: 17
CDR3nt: TGTGCCAGCAGCTCGGGGCTAGCGGGGCCTAGCACAGATACGCAGTATTTT
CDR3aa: CASSSGLAGPSTDTQYF

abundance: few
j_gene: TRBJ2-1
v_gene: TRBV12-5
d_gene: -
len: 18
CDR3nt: TGTGCTAGTGGTTTGGTAAGGGGCAGGGGCCGACTTCGGCTTGAGCAGTTCTTC
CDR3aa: CASGLVRGRGRLRLEQFF

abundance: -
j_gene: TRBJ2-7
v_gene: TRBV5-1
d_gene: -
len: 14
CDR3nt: TGCGCCAGCAGCTTGGTTACAGGAAACTACGAGCAGTACTTC
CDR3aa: CASSLVTGNYEQYF

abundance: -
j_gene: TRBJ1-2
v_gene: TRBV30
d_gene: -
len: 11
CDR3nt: TGTGCCTGGAGCATAAACTATGGCTACACCTTC
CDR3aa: CAWSINYGYTF

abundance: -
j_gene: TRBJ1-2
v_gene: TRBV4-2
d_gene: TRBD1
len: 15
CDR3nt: TGTGCCAGCAGCCAAGATTGGGACAGGGACTATGGCTACACCTTC
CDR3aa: CASSQDWDRDYGYTF

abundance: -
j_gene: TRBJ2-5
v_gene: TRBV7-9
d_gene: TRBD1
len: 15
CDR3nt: TGTGCCAGCAGCTTATGGGGACAGGGTCCAGAGACCCAGTACTTC
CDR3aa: CASSLWGQGPETQYF

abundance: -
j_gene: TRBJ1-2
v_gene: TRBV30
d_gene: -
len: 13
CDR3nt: TGTGCCTGGAGTGTAACCGGGGTGGGCGGCTACACCTTC
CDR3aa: CAWSVTGVGGYTF

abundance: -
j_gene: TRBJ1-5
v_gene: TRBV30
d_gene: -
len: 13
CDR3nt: TGTGCCTGGAGGAGAGGGAGAGACCAGCCCCAGCATTTT
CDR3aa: CAWRRGRDQPQHF

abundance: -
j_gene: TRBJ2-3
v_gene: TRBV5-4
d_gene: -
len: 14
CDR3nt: TGTGCCAGCAGCTTGCCCAGGAGGGCAGATACGCAGTATTTT
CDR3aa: CASSLPRRADTQYF

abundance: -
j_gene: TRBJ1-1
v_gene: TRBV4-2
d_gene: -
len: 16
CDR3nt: TGTGCCAGCAGCCAAGACTCAGGGGCCTCTCGCGCTGAAGCTTTCTTT
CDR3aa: CASSQDSGASRAEAFF

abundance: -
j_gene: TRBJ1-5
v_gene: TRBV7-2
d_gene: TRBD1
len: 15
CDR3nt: TGTGCCAGCAGCTTATCCGCGACAGGGAATCAGCCCCAGCATTTT
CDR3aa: CASSLSATGNQPQHF

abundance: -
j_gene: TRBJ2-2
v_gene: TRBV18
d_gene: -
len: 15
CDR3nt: TGTGCCAGCTCACCACTGACAGCGAACACCGGGGAGCTGTTTTTT
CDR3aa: CASSPLTANTGELFF

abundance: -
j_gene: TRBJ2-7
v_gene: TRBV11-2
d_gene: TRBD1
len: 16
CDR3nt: TGTGCCAGCAGCTTAGTCCCAGGGACAGGGATGATGGGGCAGTACTTC
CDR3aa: CASSLVPGTGMMGQYF

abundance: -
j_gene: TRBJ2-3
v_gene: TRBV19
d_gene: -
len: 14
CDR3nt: TGTGCCAGTAGTTTCCTGACAGACACAGATACGCAGTATTTT
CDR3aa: CASSFLTDTDTQYF

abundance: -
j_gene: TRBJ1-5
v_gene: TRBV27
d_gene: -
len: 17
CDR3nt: TGTGCCAGCAGTTTTTCACGGGGGGCGATAGGCAATCAGCCCCAGCATTTT
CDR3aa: CASSFSRGAIGNQPQHF